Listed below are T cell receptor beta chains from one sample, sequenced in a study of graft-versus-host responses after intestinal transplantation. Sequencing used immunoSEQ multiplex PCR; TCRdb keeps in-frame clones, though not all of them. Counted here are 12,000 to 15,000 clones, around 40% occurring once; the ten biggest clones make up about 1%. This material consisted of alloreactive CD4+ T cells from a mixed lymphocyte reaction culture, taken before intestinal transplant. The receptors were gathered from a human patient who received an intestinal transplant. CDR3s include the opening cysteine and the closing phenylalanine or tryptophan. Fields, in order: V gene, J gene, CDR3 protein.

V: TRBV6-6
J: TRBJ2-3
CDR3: CASSYGGLTDTQYF

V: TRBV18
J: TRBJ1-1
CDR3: CASSLIRDRGNTEAFF

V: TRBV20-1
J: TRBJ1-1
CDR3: CSMRGITEAFF

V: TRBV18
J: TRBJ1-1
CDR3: CASSPPWAGEAFF

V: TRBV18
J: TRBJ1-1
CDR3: CASSPRQGPTEAFF

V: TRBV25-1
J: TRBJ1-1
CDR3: CASSIQGNLGSEAFF

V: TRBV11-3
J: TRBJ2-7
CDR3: CASSLGVVGNYEQYF

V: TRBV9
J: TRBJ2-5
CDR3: CASSVLAGGETQYF

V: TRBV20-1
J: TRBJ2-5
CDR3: CSANRGETQYF

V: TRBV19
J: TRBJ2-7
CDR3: CASSIRGQGTYEQYF

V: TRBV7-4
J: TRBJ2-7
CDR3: CASSRKDRGRREQYF

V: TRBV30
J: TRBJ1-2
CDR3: CAWSIGTGQGYTF

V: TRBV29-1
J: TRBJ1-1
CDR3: CSVEDPAGKPTEAFF

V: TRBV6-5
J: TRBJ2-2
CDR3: CASIQGSDTGELFF

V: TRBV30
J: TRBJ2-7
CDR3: CAWKLQYEQYF

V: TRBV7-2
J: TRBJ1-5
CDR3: CASSSVGQPQHF

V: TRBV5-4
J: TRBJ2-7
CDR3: CASSSRQGKAEQYF

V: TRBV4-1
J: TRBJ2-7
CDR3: CASSPNPGGQGLEQYF

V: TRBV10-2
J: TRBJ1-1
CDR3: CASSESTRKNTEAFF

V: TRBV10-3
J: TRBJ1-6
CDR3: CAISESVRNSPLHF

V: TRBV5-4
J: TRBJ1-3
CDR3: CASSLLGSGSGNTIYF